These 2 T cell receptor beta chains originate from one sample sequenced in a study of cytomegalovirus exposure and HLA in healthy donors. Vbeta (60) and Jbeta (13) primers were used in the PCR. Only in-frame clones appear in the TCRdb table, and some are missing; sequencing was by immunoSEQ multiplex PCR. The data hold 170,000 or so clones, with around 80% observed a single time. Sequencing input: PBMCs. These receptors all come from a male donor in good health and CMV-seropositive.

This clone was picked up a small number of times. This sequence joins TRBV5-8 and TRBJ1-2; 7 bases line up with TRBD1. This CDR3 region has 14 residues. The V segment lost 5 bases and the J segment 4 bases; nucleotides outside the gene matches: 8. Germline CDR1 and CDR2: SGHTS and YDEGEE. The CDR3: CASRSVGQAYGYTF. CDR3 sequence (DNA): TGTGCCAGCAGGTCCGTCGGACAGGCCTATGGCTACACCTTC. Full variable domain (remainder filled in from reference TRBV5-8 and TRBJ1-2): EAGVTQSPTHLIKTRGQQATLRCSPISGHTSVYWYQQALGLGLQFLLWYDEGEERNRGNFPPRFSGRQFPNYSSELNVNALELEDSALYLCASRSVGQAYGYTFGSGTRLTVV.

The chain joins TRBV18 to TRBJ2-1, with 10 bases identical to TRBD2. The CDR3 extends over 14 amino acids. V was pared by 3 bases and J by 7 bases, with 3 bases of the junction left unmatched. In germline, CDR1 is KGHSH, CDR2 LQKENI. The CDR3 coding sequence is TGTGCCAGCTCACCCGGACTAGCGGTTAATGAGCAGTTCTTC. This sequence encodes CASSPGLAVNEQFF. The whole variable domain, remainder taken from reference TRBV18 and TRBJ2-1, is NAGVMQNPRHLVRRRGQEARLRCSPMKGHSHVYWYRQLPEEGLKFMVYLQKENIIDESGMPKERFSAEFPKEGPSILRIQQVVRGDSAAYFCASSPGLAVNEQFFGPGTRLTVL.